This T cell receptor beta chain originates from a study of beta chain features in type 1 diabetes. Points from the study as a whole: TCRB CDR3s were moderately but significantly shorter in Type 1 diabetes patients in all four CD4+ subsets. No resolution was reached here on whether HLA type influences TCRB rearrangement.

One heparinised blood draw, averaging about 100 mL, came from each donor. It was via CD45RO/CCR7/CD25/CD127/CD95/CD27 that CD4+ naive, central memory, regulatory and stem cell-like memory cells were sorted. This clone has just a few counts. Its antigen is as yet unknown. Expressed TCRB transcripts were sequenced, since all the RNA that had been isolated was reverse transcribed. Method: immunoSEQ multiplex PCR; TCRdb's copy keeps in-frame clones and lacks some. The sample lists 150,000 to 170,000 clones, around 8.5% occurring once. Germline CDR1 is LNHNV and CDR2 is YYDKDF (reference sequence). CDR3 length: 14 residues. Germline trimming cut 8 bases from V and 0 bases from J; bases unmatched to any gene: 5.

The sequence was collected from a man aged 18 to 30 in good health. The chain combines TRBV15 with TRBJ2-3; 7 nucleotides align to TRBD2. Sequencing was done on a sample of central memory CD4+ T cells from blood. Here the CDR3 DNA reads TGTGCCACCGCACGCGGGGGTAGCACAGATACGCAGTATTTT. Protein: CATARGGSTDTQYF.